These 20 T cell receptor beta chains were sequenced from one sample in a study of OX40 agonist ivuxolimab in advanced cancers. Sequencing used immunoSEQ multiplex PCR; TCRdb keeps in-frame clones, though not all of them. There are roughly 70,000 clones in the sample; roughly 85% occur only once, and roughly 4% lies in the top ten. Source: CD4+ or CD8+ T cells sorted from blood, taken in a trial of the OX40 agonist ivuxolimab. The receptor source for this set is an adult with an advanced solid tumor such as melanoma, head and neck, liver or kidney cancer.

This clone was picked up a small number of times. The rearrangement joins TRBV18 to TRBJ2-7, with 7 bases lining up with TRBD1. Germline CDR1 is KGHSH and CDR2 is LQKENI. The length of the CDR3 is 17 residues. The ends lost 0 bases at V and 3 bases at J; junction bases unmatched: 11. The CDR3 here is CASSPPRTGKEDYEQYF. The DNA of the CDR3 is TGTGCCAGCTCACCACCTAGGACAGGAAAGGAGGACTACGAGCAGTACTTC.

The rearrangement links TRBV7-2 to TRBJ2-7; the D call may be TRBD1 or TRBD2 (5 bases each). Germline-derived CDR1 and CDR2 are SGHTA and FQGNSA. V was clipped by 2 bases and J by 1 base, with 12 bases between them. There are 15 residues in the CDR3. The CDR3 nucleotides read TGTGCCAGCAGCTTAAGAGAGGGGTGGTCCTACGAGCAGTACTTC. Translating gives CASSLREGWSYEQYF.

CDR3 residues: CASSVVGHRTAEQYF. The CDR3 nucleotides are TGTGCCAGCAGCGTAGTGGGGCACCGGACAGCCGAGCAGTACTTC. The rearrangement joins TRBV9 to TRBJ2-7, with a weak D call TRBD1 (6 bases). Per the germline V gene, CDR1 is SGDLS and CDR2 is YYNGEE. V lost 0 bases, J lost 6 bases, and 16 bases lay in between. The CDR3 runs to 15 residues.

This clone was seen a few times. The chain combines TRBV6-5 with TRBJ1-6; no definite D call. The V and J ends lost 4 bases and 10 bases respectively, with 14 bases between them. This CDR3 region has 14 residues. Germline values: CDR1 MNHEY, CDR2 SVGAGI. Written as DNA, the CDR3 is TGTGCCAGCAGTTCCCGGCCCCGGGAATCACCCCTCCACTTT. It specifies CASSSRPRESPLHF.

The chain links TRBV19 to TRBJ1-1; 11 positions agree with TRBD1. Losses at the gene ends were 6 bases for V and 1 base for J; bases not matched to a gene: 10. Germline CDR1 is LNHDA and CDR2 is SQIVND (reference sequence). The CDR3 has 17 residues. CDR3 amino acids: CASSRGQGAFRNTEAFF. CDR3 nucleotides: TGTGCCAGTAGCCGTGGACAGGGGGCTTTCCGGAACACTGAAGCTTTCTTT.

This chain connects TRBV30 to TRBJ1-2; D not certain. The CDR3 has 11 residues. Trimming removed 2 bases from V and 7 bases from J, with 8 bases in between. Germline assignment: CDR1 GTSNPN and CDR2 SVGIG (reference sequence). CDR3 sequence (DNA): TGTGCCTGGAGTTTCGGAACTGGCTACACCTTC. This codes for CAWSFGTGYTF.

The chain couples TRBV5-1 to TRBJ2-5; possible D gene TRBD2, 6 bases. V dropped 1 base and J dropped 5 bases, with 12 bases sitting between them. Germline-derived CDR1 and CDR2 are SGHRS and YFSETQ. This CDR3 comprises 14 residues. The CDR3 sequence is CASSLRGNSETQYF. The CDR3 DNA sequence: TGCGCCAGCAGCTTGCGGGGGAATTCGGAGACCCAGTACTTC.

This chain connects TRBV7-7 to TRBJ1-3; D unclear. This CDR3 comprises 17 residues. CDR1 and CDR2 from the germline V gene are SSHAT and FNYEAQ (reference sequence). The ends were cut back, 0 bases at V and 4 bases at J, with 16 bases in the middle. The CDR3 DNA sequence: TGTGCCAGCAGCTTAGCGCTACGTACGGGAGGGGGAAACACCATATATTTT. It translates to CASSLALRTGGGNTIYF.

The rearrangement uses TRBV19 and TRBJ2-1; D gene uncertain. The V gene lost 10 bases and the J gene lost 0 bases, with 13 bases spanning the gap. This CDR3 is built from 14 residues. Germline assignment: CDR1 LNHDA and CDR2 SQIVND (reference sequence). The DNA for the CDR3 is TGTGCCACAATTCCGGGCAGCTCCTACAATGAGCAGTTCTTC. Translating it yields CATIPGSSYNEQFF. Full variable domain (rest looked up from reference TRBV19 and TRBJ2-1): DGGITQSPKYLFRKEGQNVTLSCEQNLNHDAMYWYRQDPGQGLRLIYYSQIVNDFQKGDIAEGYSVSREKKESFPLTVTSAQKNPTAFYLCATIPGSSYNEQFFGPGTRLTVL.

CDR3 nucleotide sequence: TGTGCCAGCAGCGAACAGGGGGAAACTCGTTCAGGTTCCTACGAGCAGTACTTC. This sequence encodes CASSEQGETRSGSYEQYF. The chain combines TRBV9 with TRBJ2-7, with 8 nucleotides matching TRBD1. V was pared by 3 bases and J by 1 base, with 15 bases of the junction left unmatched. CDR3 length: 18 residues. CDR1 is SGDLS, CDR2 YYNGEE, per germline.

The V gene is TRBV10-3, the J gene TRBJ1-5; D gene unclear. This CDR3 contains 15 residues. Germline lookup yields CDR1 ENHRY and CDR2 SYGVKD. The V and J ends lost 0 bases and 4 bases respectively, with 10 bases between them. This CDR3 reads CAISESGFPNQPQHF. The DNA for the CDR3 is TGTGCCATCAGTGAGTCGGGGTTTCCTAATCAGCCCCAGCATTTT.

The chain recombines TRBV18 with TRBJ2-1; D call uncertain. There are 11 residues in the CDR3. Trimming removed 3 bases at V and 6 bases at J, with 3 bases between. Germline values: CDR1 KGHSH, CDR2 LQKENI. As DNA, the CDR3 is TGTGCCAGCTCACCGGGCAATGAGCAGTTCTTC. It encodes CASSPGNEQFF. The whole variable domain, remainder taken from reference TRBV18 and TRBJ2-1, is NAGVMQNPRHLVRRRGQEARLRCSPMKGHSHVYWYRQLPEEGLKFMVYLQKENIIDESGMPKERFSAEFPKEGPSILRIQQVVRGDSAAYFCASSPGNEQFFGPGTRLTVL.

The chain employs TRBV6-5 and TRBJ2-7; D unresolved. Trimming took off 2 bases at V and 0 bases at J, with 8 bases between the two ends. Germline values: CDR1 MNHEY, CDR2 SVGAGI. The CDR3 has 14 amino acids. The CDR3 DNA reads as TGTGCCAGCAGTTACCGACATAGCTCCTACGAGCAGTACTTC. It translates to CASSYRHSSYEQYF.

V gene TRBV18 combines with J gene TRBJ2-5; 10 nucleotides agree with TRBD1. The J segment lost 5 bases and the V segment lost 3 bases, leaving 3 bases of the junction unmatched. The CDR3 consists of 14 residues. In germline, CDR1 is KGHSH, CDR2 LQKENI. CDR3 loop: CASSPTGGTETQYF. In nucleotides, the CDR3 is TGTGCCAGCTCACCGACAGGGGGCACGGAGACCCAGTACTTC.

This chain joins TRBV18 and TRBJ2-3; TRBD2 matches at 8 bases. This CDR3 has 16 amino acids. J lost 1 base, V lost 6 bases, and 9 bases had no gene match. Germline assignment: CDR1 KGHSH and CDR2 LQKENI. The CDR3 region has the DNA TGTGCCAGCTCTTACCAGCTTAGCGGGGGCACAGATACGCAGTATTTT. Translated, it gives CASSYQLSGGTDTQYF.

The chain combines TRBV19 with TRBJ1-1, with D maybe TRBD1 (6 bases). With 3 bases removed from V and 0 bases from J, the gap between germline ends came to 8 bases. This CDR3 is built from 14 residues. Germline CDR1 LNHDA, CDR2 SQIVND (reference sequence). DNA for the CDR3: TGTGCCAGTAGTATCGAGGGGGTGAACACTGAAGCTTTCTTT. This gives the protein CASSIEGVNTEAFF.

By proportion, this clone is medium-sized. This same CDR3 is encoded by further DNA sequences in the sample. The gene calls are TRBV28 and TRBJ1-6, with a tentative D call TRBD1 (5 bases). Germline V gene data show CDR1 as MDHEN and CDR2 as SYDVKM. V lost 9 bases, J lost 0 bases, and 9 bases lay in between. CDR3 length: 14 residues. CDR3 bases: TGTGCCAGTTCAGGGAGCTCCTATAATTCACCCCTCCACTTT. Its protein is CASSGSSYNSPLHF.

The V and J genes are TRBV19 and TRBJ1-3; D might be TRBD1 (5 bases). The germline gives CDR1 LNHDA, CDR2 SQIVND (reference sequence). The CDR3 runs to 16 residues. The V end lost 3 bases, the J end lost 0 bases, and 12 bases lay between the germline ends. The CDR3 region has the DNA TGTGCCAGTAGTATCCAGGGCCCGGACTCTGGAAACACCATATATTTT. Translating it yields CASSIQGPDSGNTIYF.

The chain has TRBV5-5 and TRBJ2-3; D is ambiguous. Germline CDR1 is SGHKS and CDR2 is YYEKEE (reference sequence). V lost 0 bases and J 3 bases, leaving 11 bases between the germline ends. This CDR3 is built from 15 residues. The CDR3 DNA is TGTGCCAGCAGCTTGGCTGGGCGGCTTACAGATACGCAGTATTTT. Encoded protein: CASSLAGRLTDTQYF.

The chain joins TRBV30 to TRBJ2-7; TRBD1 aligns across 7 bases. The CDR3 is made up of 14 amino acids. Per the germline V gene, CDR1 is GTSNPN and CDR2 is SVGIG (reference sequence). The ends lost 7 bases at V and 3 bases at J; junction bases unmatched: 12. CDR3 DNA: TGTGCCTTTGACCGGGACAGCCCGCTCTACGAGCAGTACTTC. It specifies CAFDRDSPLYEQYF.